This T cell receptor beta chain is drawn from a study of T cells after yellow fever vaccination. On the study more broadly: SMART-Seq v4 Ultra Low Input handled preparation of low-cell-number fractions. Study-wide results and limits: Post-booster reappearance was seen for most primary-vaccination clones (roughly 96% CD4, 88% CD8).

The germline V gene has CDR1 LNHDA and CDR2 SQIVND (reference sequence). This CDR3 spans 15 amino acids. After removal of 4 bases from V and 5 bases from J, the junction contained 6 bases not matched to a gene. This clonotype was found a few times. Its specificity is unknown. The study made its TCR cDNA through 5'RACE template switching. That step introduced a universal primer site along with UMIs. Each CDR3 protein is one row after TCRdb ran MiXCR on the 5' RACE reads. The data show around 310,000 distinct CDR3 sequences, with around 4.5% seen just once and roughly a fifth held by the top ten. This receptor was taken from a man aged 18 to 35 who received the YFV17D yellow fever vaccine. This sequence joins TRBV19 and TRBJ2-2; 8 bases are a match to TRBD1. The sample was PBMCs, taken 15 days after the yellow fever booster vaccination. The CDR3: CASSKGQGWTGELFF. The CDR3 bases are TGTGCCAGTAGTAAAGGACAGGGATGGACCGGGGAGCTGTTTTTT.